Shown below are 15 T cell receptor beta chains from a single sample sequenced in a study of blood T cell repertoires in COVID-19. Produced via immunoSEQ multiplex PCR; TCRdb's table is partial and in-frame only. The sample holds about 320,000 clones; roughly 85% are singletons and the top ten take about 1.9%. Sequencing was done on a sample of PBMCs or T cells enriched from blood (not recorded which). The receptor source for this set is a woman between 25 and 40 years old who had been exposed to COVID-19.

This clone has a handful of counts. This chain connects TRBV14 to TRBJ1-1; 7 bases map to TRBD1. The germline V gene encodes CDR1 SGHDN and CDR2 FVKESK. With V trimmed by 3 bases and J by 5 bases, 6 bases remained unmatched. This CDR3 comprises 14 residues. The DNA of the CDR3 is TGTGCCAGCAGCCACCTGACAGGGACGACTGAAGCTTTCTTT. It yields the protein CASSHLTGTTEAFF.

The V and J genes are TRBV3-1 (or the pseudogene TRBV3-2) and TRBJ1-5; D not resolved. The length of the CDR3 is 14 residues. Trimming took 2 bases from V and 7 from J, leaving 12 bases between them. CDR1 is LGHDT, CDR2 YNNKEL, per germline (reference sequence). The CDR3 reads CASSQTADRQPQHF. CDR3 bases: TGTGCCAGCAGCCAAACCGCCGATCGGCAGCCCCAGCATTTT.

This clone has only a few counts. The chain carries TRBV6-2 or TRBV6-3 and TRBJ2-7, with 10 bases fitting TRBD2. Losses at the gene ends were 7 bases for V and 0 bases for J; bases not matched to a gene: 6. Germline lookup yields CDR1 MNHEY and CDR2 SVGEGT. The CDR3 is 15 amino acids. CDR3 sequence: CASIPASGSSYEQYF. The CDR3 DNA sequence: TGTGCCAGCATCCCTGCTAGCGGGAGCTCCTACGAGCAGTACTTC.

This clone occurred a few times. The chain joins TRBV5-1 to TRBJ2-2; 13 positions agree with TRBD2. The CDR3 has 16 amino acids. Germline loops: CDR1 SGHRS, CDR2 YFSETQ. The V and J ends lost 4 bases and 7 bases, in that order; junction bases with no gene match: 7. The CDR3: CASSKGLAGMSGELFF. CDR3 sequence (DNA): TGCGCCAGCAGCAAGGGACTAGCGGGGATGAGCGGGGAGCTGTTTTTT.

This rearrangement joins TRBV6-1 to TRBJ1-4, with 8 positions matching TRBD1. The V gene's germline CDR1 is MNHNS and CDR2 SASEGT. The junction had 4 bases not matched to a gene; V was cut back by 3 bases and J by 4 bases. The CDR3 is made up of 15 amino acids. DNA for the CDR3: TGTGCCAGCAGTGAGAGACAGGGGCTTAATGAAAAACTGTTTTTT. Protein: CASSERQGLNEKLFF.

The J gene is TRBJ1-2, the V gene TRBV7-9; the D is unclear. This CDR3 comprises 16 residues. V was cut by 4 bases and J by 4 bases, with 19 bases left in between. CDR1 and CDR2 (germline): SEHNR, FQNEAQ (reference sequence). In DNA form, the CDR3 reads TGTGCCAGCAGCTCCTCGGACGGCCTCGGGAGCTATGGCTACACCTTC. Encoded protein: CASSSSDGLGSYGYTF.

This sequence joins TRBV5-1 and TRBJ1-4; D gene unclear. The germline CDR1 and CDR2 sequences are SGHRS and YFSETQ. The CDR3 has 13 amino acids. Trimming cost V 8 bases and J 8 bases, with 16 bases left between them. CDR3 sequence reads: CASGRLPGEKLFF. CDR3 nucleotides: TGCGCCAGTGGACGGCTTCCGGGGGAAAAACTGTTTTTT.

This sequence joins TRBV11-1 and TRBJ2-5, with a weak D call TRBD1 (7 bases). CDR1 and CDR2 from the germline V gene are SGHAT and FQDESV (reference sequence). V lost 5 bases to trimming and J lost 2 bases, with 15 bases between them. The CDR3 runs to 15 residues. CDR3 residues: CASSPRTGGQETQYF. The CDR3 DNA is TGTGCCAGCAGCCCCCGGACAGGAGGGCAAGAGACCCAGTACTTC.

This clone was seen only once. The rearrangement uses TRBV3-1 (or the pseudogene TRBV3-2) and TRBJ1-2; TRBD1 matches at 8 bases. The CDR3 runs to 14 residues. Germline lookup yields CDR1 LGHDT and CDR2 YNNKEL (reference sequence). Unmatched junction bases numbered 8, after V lost 4 bases and J lost 7 bases. The CDR3, as DNA: TGTGCCAGCAGCCCCTCAGGGGGCAAGTTTGGCTACACCTTC. Its translation is CASSPSGGKFGYTF.

V gene TRBV30 combines with J gene TRBJ1-5, with 10 bases lining up with TRBD1. Germline V gives CDR1 GTSNPN, CDR2 SVGIG (reference sequence). The CDR3 has 15 residues. V lost 2 bases and J lost 5; bases outside the gene matches: 6. The CDR3 loop is CAWSKGTGVDQPQHF. The CDR3, as DNA: TGTGCCTGGAGTAAGGGGACAGGGGTGGATCAGCCCCAGCATTTT.

In nucleotides, the CDR3 is TGTGCCAGCAGCCAGCGGGATGCTCCCCAGCATTTT. Its translation: CASSQRDAPQHF. The chain joins TRBV7-2 to TRBJ1-5; no clear D. V was shortened by 5 bases and J by 10 bases, with 12 bases between the two germline ends. Germline V lookup: CDR1 SGHTA, CDR2 FQGNSA. This CDR3 spans 12 amino acids. The whole variable domain, filled in from reference TRBV7-2 and TRBJ1-5, reads GAGVSQSPSNKVTEKGKDVELRCDPISGHTALYWYRQSLGQGLEFLIYFQGNSAPDKSGLPSDRFSAERTGGSVSTLTIQRTQQEDSAVYLCASSQRDAPQHFGDGTRLSIL.

This chain uses TRBV9 with TRBJ2-2; D may be TRBD1 (5 bases). The CDR3 loop spans 12 amino acids. With 7 bases removed from V and 6 bases from J, the gap between germline ends came to 10 bases. The germline CDR1 and CDR2 sequences are SGDLS and YYNGEE. The chain's CDR3 is CASSEQAGELFF. The DNA of the CDR3 is TGTGCCAGCTCGGAACAGGCCGGGGAGCTGTTTTTT.

The chain carries TRBV27 and TRBJ2-7; D is unclear. The CDR3 has 15 amino acids. The ends were cut back, 4 bases at V and 2 bases at J, with 15 bases in the middle. Germline V gene sequence: CDR1 MNHEY, CDR2 SMNVEV (reference sequence). The CDR3 reads CASSSPLLSPYEQYF. The CDR3 coding sequence is TGTGCCAGCAGTTCCCCCTTATTATCCCCCTACGAGCAGTACTTC.

The CDR3 bases are TGTGCCAGCAGCTTGACAGCAGGGGGTCTGAACACCGGGGAGCTGTTTTTT. This gives the protein CASSLTAGGLNTGELFF. The V call is TRBV13, the J call TRBJ2-2, with 7 bases fitting TRBD1. Trimming cost V 3 bases and J 1 base; bases outside gene matches: 8. The V gene's germline CDR1 is PRHDT and CDR2 FYEKMQ (reference sequence). The CDR3 has 17 residues. The whole variable domain, remainder taken from reference TRBV13 and TRBJ2-2, is AAGVIQSPRHLIKEKRETATLKCYPIPRHDTVYWYQQGPGQDPQFLISFYEKMQSDKGSIPDRFSAQQFSDYHSELNMSSLELGDSALYFCASSLTAGGLNTGELFFGEGSRLTVL.

This clone was counted between two and nine times. V and J are TRBV21-1 and TRBJ2-2; the table gives TRBD1 as D, unverified against the DNA. TRBV21-1 is listed as a pseudogene. The CDR3 runs to 16 residues. In nucleotides, the CDR3 is TGTGCCAGCAGCATAAAACAGGGGGCGGACACCGGGGAGCTGTTTTTT. Its translation is CASSIKQGADTGELFF.